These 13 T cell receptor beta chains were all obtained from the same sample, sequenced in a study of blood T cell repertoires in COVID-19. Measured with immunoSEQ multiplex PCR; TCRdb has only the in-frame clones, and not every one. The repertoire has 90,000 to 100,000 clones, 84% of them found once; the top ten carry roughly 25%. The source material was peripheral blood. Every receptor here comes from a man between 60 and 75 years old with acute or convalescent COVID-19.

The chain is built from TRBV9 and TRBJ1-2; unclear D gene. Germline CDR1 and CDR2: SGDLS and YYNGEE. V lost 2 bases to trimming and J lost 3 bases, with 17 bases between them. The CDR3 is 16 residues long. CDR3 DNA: TGTGCCAGCAGCGTTCGACCCGGCGGGGTAGACTATGGCTACACCTTC. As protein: CASSVRPGGVDYGYTF.

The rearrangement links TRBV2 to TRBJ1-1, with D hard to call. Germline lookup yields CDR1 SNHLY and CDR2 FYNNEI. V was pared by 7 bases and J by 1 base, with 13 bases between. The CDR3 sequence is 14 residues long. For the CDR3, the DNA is TGTGCCAGCATGGATCGCGGAGGGAACACTGAAGCTTTCTTT. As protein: CASMDRGGNTEAFF.

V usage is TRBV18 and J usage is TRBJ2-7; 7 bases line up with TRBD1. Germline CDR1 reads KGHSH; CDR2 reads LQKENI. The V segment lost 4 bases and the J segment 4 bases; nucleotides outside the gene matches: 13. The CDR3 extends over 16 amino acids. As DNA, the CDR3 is TGTGCCAGCTCACTACGACAGGGAAGTCGGGGATACGAGCAGTACTTC. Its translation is CASSLRQGSRGYEQYF.

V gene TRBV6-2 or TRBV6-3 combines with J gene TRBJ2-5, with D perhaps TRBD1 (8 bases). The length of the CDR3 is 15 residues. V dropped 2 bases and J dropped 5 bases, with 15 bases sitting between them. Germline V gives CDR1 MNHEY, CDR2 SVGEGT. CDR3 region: CASSYTGGGRETQYF. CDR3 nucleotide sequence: TGTGCCAGCAGTTACACAGGGGGAGGGCGGGAGACCCAGTACTTC.

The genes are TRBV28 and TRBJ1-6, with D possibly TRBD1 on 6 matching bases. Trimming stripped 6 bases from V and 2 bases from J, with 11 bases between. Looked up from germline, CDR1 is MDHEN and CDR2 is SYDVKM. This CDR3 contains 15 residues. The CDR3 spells CASRPQGTYNSPLHF. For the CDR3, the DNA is TGTGCCAGCAGGCCGCAGGGGACCTATAATTCACCCCTCCACTTT.

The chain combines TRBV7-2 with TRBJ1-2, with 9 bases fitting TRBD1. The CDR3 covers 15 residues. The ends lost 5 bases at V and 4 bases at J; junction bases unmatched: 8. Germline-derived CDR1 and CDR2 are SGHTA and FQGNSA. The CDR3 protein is CASSHRDRALYGYTF. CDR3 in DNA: TGTGCCAGCAGCCACAGGGACAGGGCCCTCTATGGCTACACCTTC.

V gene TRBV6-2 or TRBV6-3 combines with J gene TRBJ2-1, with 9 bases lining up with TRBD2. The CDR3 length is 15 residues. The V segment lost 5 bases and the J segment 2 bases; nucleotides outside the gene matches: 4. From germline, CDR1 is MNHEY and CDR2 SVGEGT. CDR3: CASSNLAGPYNEQFF. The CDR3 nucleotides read TGTGCCAGCAGTAACCTAGCGGGACCCTACAATGAGCAGTTCTTC.

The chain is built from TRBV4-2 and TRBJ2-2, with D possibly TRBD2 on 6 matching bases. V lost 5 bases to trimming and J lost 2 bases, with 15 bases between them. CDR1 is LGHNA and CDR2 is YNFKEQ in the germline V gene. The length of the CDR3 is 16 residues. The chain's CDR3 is CASSSGTLLNTGELFF. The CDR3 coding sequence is TGTGCCAGCAGCTCCGGGACTCTCCTTAACACCGGGGAGCTGTTTTTT.

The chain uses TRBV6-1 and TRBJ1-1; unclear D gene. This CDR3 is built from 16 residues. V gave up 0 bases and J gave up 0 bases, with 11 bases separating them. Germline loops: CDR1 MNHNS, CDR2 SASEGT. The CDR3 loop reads CASSEALMTMNTEAFF. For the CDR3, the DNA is TGTGCCAGCAGTGAAGCGCTGATGACTATGAACACTGAAGCTTTCTTT.

DNA of the CDR3: TGTGCCAGCAGCCAAGCGGGACAGATTTGGGCTGAAGCTTTCTTT. Translating gives CASSQAGQIWAEAFF. The genes are TRBV3-1 (or the pseudogene TRBV3-2) and TRBJ1-1, with 7 bases lining up with TRBD1. V lost 1 base, J lost 6 bases, and 8 bases stayed unmatched. From germline, CDR1 is LGHDT and CDR2 YNNKEL (reference sequence). This CDR3 has 15 amino acids.

The chain's CDR3 is CASSSGQGRNNEKLFF. In nucleotides, the CDR3 is TGCGCCAGCAGCTCGGGACAGGGTAGGAATAATGAAAAACTGTTTTTT. The chain has TRBV5-1 and TRBJ1-4, with TRBD1 matching over 9 bases. With 3 bases clipped from V and 4 bases from J, the junction kept 7 bases outside the gene matches. Germline-derived CDR1 and CDR2 are SGHRS and YFSETQ. This CDR3 region has 16 residues.

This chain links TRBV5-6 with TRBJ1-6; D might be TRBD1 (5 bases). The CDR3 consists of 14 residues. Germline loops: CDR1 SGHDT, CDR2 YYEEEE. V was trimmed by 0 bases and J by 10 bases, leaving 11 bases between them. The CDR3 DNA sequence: TGTGCCAGCAGCTTGGGGTCAGGGCGCTCACCCCTCCACTTT. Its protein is CASSLGSGRSPLHF.

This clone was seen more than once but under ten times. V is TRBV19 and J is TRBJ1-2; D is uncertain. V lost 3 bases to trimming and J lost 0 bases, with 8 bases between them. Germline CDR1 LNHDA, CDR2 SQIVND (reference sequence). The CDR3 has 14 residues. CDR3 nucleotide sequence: TGTGCCAGTAGTATCGGAGGGACTAACTATGGCTACACCTTC. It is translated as CASSIGGTNYGYTF.